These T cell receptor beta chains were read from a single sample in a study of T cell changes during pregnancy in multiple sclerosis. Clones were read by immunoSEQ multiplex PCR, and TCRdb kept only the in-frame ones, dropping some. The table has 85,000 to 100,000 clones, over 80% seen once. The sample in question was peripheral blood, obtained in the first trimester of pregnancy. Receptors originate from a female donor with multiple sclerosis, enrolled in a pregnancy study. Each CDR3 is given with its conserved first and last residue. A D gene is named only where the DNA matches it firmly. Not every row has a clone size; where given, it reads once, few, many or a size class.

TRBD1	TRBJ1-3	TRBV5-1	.	CASSLGTASGNTIYF	TGCGCCAGCAGCCTAGGGACAGCCTCTGGAAACACCATATATTTT
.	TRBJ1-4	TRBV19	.	CAILRLDAVDSPSEKLFF	TGTGCCATTCTGCGTTTAGATGCGGTCGACAGTCCTAGTGAAAAACTGTTTTTT
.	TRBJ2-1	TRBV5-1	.	CASSPLTSLLNEQFF	TGCGCCAGCAGCCCCCTGACTAGTTTGCTAAATGAGCAGTTCTTC
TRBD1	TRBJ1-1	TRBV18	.	CASSPGQANTEAFF	TGTGCCAGCTCACCCGGACAGGCCAACACTGAAGCTTTCTTT
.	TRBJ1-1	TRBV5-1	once	CASSPLAQGSTEAFF	TGCGCCAGCAGTCCACTCGCACAGGGTTCTACTGAAGCTTTCTTT
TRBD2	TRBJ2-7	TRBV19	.	CASSAPGLAGLEQYF	TGTGCCAGTAGCGCCCCGGGACTAGCGGGACTCGAGCAGTACTTC
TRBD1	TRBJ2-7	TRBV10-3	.	CAIRVDRVPSYEQYF	TGTGCCATCCGGGTTGACAGGGTCCCTTCCTACGAGCAGTACTTC
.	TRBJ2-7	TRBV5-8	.	CASSAPGYEQYF	TGTGCCAGCAGCGCCCCGGGTTACGAGCAGTACTTC
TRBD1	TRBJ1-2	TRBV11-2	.	CASTRTGGNNYGYTF	TGTGCCAGCACCCGGACAGGGGGAAATAACTATGGCTACACCTTC
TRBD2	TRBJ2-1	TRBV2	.	CASSGWVAGALNEQFF	TGTGCCAGCAGTGGATGGGTGGCGGGAGCTCTAAATGAGCAGTTCTTC
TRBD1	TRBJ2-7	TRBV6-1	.	CATTTGDSYEQYF	TGTGCCACTACAACAGGGGACTCCTACGAGCAGTACTTC
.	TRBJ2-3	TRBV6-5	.	CASSYSGPTDTQYF	TGTGCCAGCAGTTACTCGGGCCCCACAGATACGCAGTATTTT
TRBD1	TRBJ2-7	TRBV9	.	CASSVAQGAAYEQYF	TGTGCCAGCAGCGTAGCGCAGGGGGCGGCCTACGAGCAGTACTTC
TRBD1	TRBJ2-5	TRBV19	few	CASSSNLGTGEVTQYF	TGTGCCAGTAGTAGCAACCTCGGGACAGGGGAGGTGACCCAGTACTTC
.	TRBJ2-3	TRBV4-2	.	CASSQGHGRGTDTQYF	TGTGCCAGCAGCCAAGGCCACGGGAGAGGGACAGATACGCAGTATTTT
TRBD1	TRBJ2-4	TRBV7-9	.	CASSGDRGRELNIQYF	TGTGCCAGCAGCGGCGACAGGGGGCGCGAATTAAACATTCAGTACTTC
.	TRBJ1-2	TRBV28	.	CASRSGWANYGYTF	TGTGCCAGCAGATCAGGGTGGGCTAACTATGGCTACACCTTC
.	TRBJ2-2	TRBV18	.	CASSPRQDGELFF	TGTGCCAGCTCTCCCCGCCAGGACGGGGAGCTGTTTTTT
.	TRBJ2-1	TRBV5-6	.	CASSLQYPGSGNEQFF	TGTGCCAGCAGCTTGCAGTACCCCGGGAGTGGGAATGAGCAGTTCTTC
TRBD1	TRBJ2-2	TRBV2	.	CARGQGGNTGELFF	TGTGCCAGAGGACAGGGTGGTAACACCGGGGAGCTGTTTTTT
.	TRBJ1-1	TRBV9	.	CASSVDPGGTATVTNTEAFF	TGTGCCAGCAGCGTAGACCCCGGAGGGACGGCTACAGTTACGAACACTGAAGCTTTCTTT
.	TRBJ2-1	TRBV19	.	CASSLQGQYNEQFF	TGTGCCAGTAGTTTGCAGGGGCAATACAATGAGCAGTTCTTC